Listed below are T cell receptor beta chains from one sample, sequenced in a study of cytomegalovirus exposure and HLA in healthy donors. TCRdb's copy holds only in-frame clones and misses some; the assay was immunoSEQ multiplex PCR. In the table there are about 250,000 clones, about four fifths of which are singletons. The sequencing input was PBMCs. These receptors were collected from a girl between 2 and 10 years old in good health and CMV-seronegative. Each CDR3 is given with its conserved first and last residue. Fields, in order: CDR3 length, J gene, V gene, clone size, D gene, CDR3 protein, CDR3 DNA. The D gene is left open where the match is weak. Some rows mark clone size as missing; the rest say once, few, many or name a class of expanded clone.

14,TRBJ1-6,TRBV6-5,.,.,CASSLQEHNSPLHF,TGTGCCAGCAGTTTACAGGAACATAATTCACCCCTCCACTTT
14,TRBJ1-2,TRBV6-5,.,.,CASSYSVLSDGYTF,TGTGCCAGCAGTTACTCGGTTCTTTCAGATGGCTACACCTTC
18,TRBJ2-2,TRBV11-2,.,.,CASTLDSGTRGFTGELFF,TGTGCCAGCACCCTGGATAGTGGGACAAGGGGGTTCACCGGGGAGCTGTTTTTT
12,TRBJ2-5,TRBV6-5,.,.,CASISAWETQYF,TGTGCCAGCATCAGCGCCTGGGAGACCCAGTACTTC
15,TRBJ2-5,TRBV30,.,.,CAWSAIAASTETQYF,TGTGCCTGGAGTGCAATAGCGGCGTCTACGGAGACCCAGTACTTC
12,TRBJ1-5,TRBV6-1,.,.,CASRLSNQPQHF,TGTGCCAGCAGACTCAGCAATCAGCCCCAGCATTTT
15,TRBJ1-1,TRBV18,once,.,CATHGGGERGTEAFF,TGTGCCACCCACGGTGGCGGGGAACGTGGCACTGAAGCTTTCTTT
11,TRBJ1-1,TRBV29-1,.,.,CSVLGNTEAFF,TGCAGCGTTCTCGGGAACACTGAAGCTTTCTTT
15,TRBJ1-5,TRBV10-3,.,.,CAISPRADSNQPQHF,TGTGCCATCAGTCCGAGAGCGGATAGCAATCAGCCCCAGCATTTT
18,TRBJ1-1,TRBV7-3,.,.,CASSLKGRGWRMNTEAFF,TGTGCCAGCAGCTTAAAGGGGCGGGGGTGGAGGATGAACACTGAAGCTTTCTTT
14,TRBJ2-7,TRBV7-2,.,TRBD1,CASREPGTGREQYF,TGTGCCAGCAGGGAACCCGGGACAGGACGCGAGCAGTACTTC
15,TRBJ2-7,TRBV10-3,.,TRBD2,CATIDSSGTSYEQYF,TGTGCCACCATAGATTCTAGCGGGACCTCCTACGAGCAGTACTTC
15,TRBJ2-2,TRBV7-6,.,TRBD1,CASRAGTGVTGELFF,TGTGCCAGCAGGGCCGGGACAGGTGTCACCGGGGAGCTGTTTTTT
17,TRBJ1-2,TRBV4-1,.,TRBD1,CASSQDPPTGLRYGYTF,TGCGCCAGCAGCCAAGATCCCCCGACAGGGCTTAGGTATGGCTACACCTTC
12,TRBJ2-5,TRBV27,.,.,CASTEGEETQYF,TGTGCCAGCACCGAGGGCGAAGAGACCCAGTACTTC
16,TRBJ2-1,TRBV7-9,once,TRBD2,CASSFLGPSGTIWQFF,TGTGCCAGCAGCTTTTTAGGTCCTAGCGGCACGATCTGGCAGTTCTTC
14,TRBJ2-5,TRBV5-4,.,.,CASSLGDSLETQYF,TGTGCCAGCAGCTTGGGCGACAGCCTAGAGACCCAGTACTTC
14,TRBJ2-1,TRBV5-1,.,.,CASSLWESYNEQFF,TGCGCCAGCAGCTTGTGGGAGTCCTACAATGAGCAGTTCTTC
14,TRBJ2-7,TRBV6-6,once,TRBD1,CASSYVSGGHEQYF,TGTGCCAGCAGTTACGTGTCAGGGGGTCACGAGCAGTACTTC
14,TRBJ1-1,TRBV28,.,.,CASTPGTQNTEAFF,TGTGCCAGCACCCCCGGGACACAGAACACTGAAGCTTTCTTT
14,TRBJ1-1,TRBV18,.,TRBD1,CASSPDRGETEAFF,TGTGCCAGCTCACCGGACAGGGGCGAGACTGAAGCTTTCTTT
17,TRBJ2-2,TRBV28,few,.,CASRPNGDKLNTGELFF,TGTGCCAGCAGACCAAACGGTGACAAGCTGAACACCGGGGAGCTGTTTTTT
16,TRBJ2-1,TRBV4-1,.,TRBD1,CASSPIFQGDYNEQFF,TGCGCCAGCAGCCCCATCTTCCAGGGGGATTACAATGAGCAGTTCTTC
15,TRBJ1-4,TRBV15,.,TRBD1,CATSRAKGAHGKLFF,TGTGCCACCAGCAGAGCTAAGGGGGCGCACGGAAAACTGTTTTTT
15,TRBJ2-1,TRBV7-6,once,.,CASSLASSRNNEQFF,TGTGCCAGCAGCTTAGCGTCTTCGCGGAACAATGAGCAGTTCTTC
15,TRBJ2-7,TRBV6-1,.,.,CASSELDRGGYEQYF,TGTGCCAGCAGTGAACTCGACAGAGGTGGGTACGAGCAGTACTTC
14,TRBJ2-5,TRBV7-6,.,TRBD2,CASSFSAGEETQYF,TGTGCCAGCAGCTTCAGTGCGGGAGAGGAGACCCAGTACTTC
14,TRBJ1-1,TRBV5-4,.,TRBD1,CASGVDRAGTEAFF,TGTGCCAGCGGGGTGGACAGGGCGGGCACTGAAGCTTTCTTT
13,TRBJ1-2,TRBV6-6,.,.,CASEELANYGYTF,TGTGCCAGCGAGGAGTTAGCTAACTATGGCTACACCTTC
13,TRBJ2-1,TRBV6-1,.,.,CASSGSTHNEQFF,TGTGCCAGCAGTGGATCCACTCACAATGAGCAGTTCTTC
15,TRBJ1-4,TRBV19,.,TRBD1,CASSPTGTGDEKLFF,TGTGCCAGTAGTCCGACCGGGACAGGGGATGAAAAACTGTTTTTT
15,TRBJ1-4,TRBV28,.,TRBD1,CASSGTGTGKEKLFF,TGTGCCAGCAGTGGGACTGGGACAGGGAAGGAAAAACTGTTTTTT
15,TRBJ2-7,TRBV2,.,.,CASSEVGGVAYEQYF,TGTGCCAGCAGTGAAGTCGGGGGTGTTGCCTACGAGCAGTACTTC
14,TRBJ1-6,TRBV2,.,.,CASSEGEGNSPLHF,TGTGCCAGCAGTGAGGGGGAGGGCAATTCACCCCTCCACTTT
14,TRBJ2-1,TRBV9,once,.,CASSVGGDYNEQFF,TGTGCCAGCAGCGTAGGCGGGGACTACAATGAGCAGTTCTTC
17,TRBJ2-5,TRBV27,.,.,CASSLRRRGGVEETQYF,TGTGCCAGCAGTTTACGTCGAAGGGGGGGCGTTGAAGAGACCCAGTACTTC
14,TRBJ2-1,TRBV9,.,.,CASSVATGPNEQFF,TGTGCCAGCAGCGTAGCTACAGGACCCAATGAGCAGTTCTTC
14,TRBJ2-7,TRBV28,few,TRBD2,CASSLAGGYYEQYF,TGTGCCAGCAGTTTGGCGGGAGGATACTACGAGCAGTACTTC
14,TRBJ1-1,TRBV14,once,.,CASNGQTRGTEAFF,TGTGCCAGCAACGGTCAAACCCGGGGAACTGAAGCTTTCTTT
15,TRBJ1-3,TRBV6-5,.,.,CASSLQFYSGNTIYF,TGTGCCAGCAGTCTACAGTTCTACTCTGGAAACACCATATATTTT
15,TRBJ2-1,TRBV6-5,.,TRBD2,CASSGGLAGANEQFF,TGTGCCAGCAGTGGCGGGCTAGCGGGAGCCAATGAGCAGTTCTTC